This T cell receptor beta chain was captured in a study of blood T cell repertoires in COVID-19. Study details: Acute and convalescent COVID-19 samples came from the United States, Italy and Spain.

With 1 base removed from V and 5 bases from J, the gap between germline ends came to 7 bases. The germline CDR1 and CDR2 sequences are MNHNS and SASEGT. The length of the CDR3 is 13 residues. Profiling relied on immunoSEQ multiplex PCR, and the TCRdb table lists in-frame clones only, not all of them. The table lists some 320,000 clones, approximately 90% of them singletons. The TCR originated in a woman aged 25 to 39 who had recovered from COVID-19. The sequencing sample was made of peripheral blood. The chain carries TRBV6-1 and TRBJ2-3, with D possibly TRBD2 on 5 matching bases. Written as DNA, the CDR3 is TGTGCCAGCAGTGAAGTCGGGGAAGATACGCAGTATTTT. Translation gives CASSEVGEDTQYF.